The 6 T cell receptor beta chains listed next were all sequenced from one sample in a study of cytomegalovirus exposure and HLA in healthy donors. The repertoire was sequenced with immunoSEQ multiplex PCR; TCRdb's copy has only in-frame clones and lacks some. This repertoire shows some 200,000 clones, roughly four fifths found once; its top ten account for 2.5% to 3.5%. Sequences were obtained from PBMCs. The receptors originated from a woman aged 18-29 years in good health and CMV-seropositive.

The CDR3: CASSVGLTGDRRTGELFF. The CDR3 nucleotides read TGTGCCAGCAGCGTAGGCCTCACAGGAGATAGAAGGACCGGGGAGCTGTTTTTT. V is TRBV9 and J is TRBJ2-2; D is possibly TRBD1 (5 bases). Trimming shortened V by 0 bases and J by 5 bases, and 20 bases separated the two germline ends. Germline values: CDR1 SGDLS, CDR2 YYNGEE. The CDR3 runs 18 residues. Full variable domain (rest looked up from reference TRBV9 and TRBJ2-2): DSGVTQTPKHLITATGQRVTLRCSPRSGDLSVYWYQQSLDQGLQFLIQYYNGEERAKGNILERFSAQQFPDLHSELNLSSLELGDSALYFCASSVGLTGDRRTGELFFGEGSRLTVL.

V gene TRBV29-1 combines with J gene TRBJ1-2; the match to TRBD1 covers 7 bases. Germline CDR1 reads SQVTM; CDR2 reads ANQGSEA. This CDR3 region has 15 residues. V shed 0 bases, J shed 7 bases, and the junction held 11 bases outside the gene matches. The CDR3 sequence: CSVEDPQTGFGGYTF. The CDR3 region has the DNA TGCAGCGTTGAAGATCCGCAGACAGGGTTTGGTGGCTACACCTTC.

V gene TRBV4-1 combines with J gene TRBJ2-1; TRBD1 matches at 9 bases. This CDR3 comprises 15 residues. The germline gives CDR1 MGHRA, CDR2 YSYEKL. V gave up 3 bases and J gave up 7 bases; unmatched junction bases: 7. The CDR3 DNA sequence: TGCGCCAGCAGCCACACCGGGACAGGGACAAATGAGCAGTTCTTC. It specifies CASSHTGTGTNEQFF.

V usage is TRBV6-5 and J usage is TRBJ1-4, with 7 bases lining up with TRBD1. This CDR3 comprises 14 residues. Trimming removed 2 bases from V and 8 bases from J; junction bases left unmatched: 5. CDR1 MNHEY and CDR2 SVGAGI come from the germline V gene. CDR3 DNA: TGTGCCAGCAGTTACGGACAGGTGGGAGAAAAACTGTTTTTT. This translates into CASSYGQVGEKLFF.

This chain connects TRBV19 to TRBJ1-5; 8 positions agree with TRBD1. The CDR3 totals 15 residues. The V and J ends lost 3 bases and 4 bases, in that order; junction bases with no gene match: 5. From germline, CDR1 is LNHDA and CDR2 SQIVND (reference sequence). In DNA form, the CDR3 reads TGTGCCAGTAGTATTCTAGACAGGGGTAATCAGCCCCAGCATTTT. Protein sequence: CASSILDRGNQPQHF. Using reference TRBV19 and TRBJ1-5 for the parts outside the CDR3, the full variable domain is DGGITQSPKYLFRKEGQNVTLSCEQNLNHDAMYWYRQDPGQGLRLIYYSQIVNDFQKGDIAEGYSVSREKKESFPLTVTSAQKNPTAFYLCASSILDRGNQPQHFGDGTRLSIL.

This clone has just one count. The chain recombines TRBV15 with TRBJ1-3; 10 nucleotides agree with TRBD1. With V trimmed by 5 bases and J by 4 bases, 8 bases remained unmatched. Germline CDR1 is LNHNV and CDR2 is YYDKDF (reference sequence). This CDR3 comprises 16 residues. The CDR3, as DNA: TGTGCCACCAGCGGACGCGACAGGGGGCACGGAAACACCATATATTTT. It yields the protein CATSGRDRGHGNTIYF.